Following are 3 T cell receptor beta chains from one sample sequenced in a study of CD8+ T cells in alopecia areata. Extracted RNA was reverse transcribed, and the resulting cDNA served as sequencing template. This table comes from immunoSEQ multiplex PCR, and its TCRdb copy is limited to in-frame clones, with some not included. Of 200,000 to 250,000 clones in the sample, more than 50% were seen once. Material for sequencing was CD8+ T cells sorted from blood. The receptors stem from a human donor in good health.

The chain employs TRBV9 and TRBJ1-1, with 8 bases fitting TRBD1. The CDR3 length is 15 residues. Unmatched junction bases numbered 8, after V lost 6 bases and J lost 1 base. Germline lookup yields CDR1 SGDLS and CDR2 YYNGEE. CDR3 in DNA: TGTGCCAGCACCAACCTTGACAGGGGGAACACTGAAGCTTTCTTT. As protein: CASTNLDRGNTEAFF.

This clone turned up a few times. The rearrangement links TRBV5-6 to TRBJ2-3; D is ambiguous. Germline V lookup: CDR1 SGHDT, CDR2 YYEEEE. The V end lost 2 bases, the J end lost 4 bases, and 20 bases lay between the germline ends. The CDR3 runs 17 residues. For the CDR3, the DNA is TGTGCCAGCAGCTTTTTTGATCCGGGCCTGGCACCAGATACGCAGTATTTT. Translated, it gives CASSFFDPGLAPDTQYF.

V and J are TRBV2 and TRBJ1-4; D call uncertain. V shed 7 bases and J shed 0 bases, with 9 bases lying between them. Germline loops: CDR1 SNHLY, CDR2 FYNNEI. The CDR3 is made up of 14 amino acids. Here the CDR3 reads CASTAVATNEKLFF. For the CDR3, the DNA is TGTGCCAGCACCGCGGTTGCAACTAATGAAAAACTGTTTTTT. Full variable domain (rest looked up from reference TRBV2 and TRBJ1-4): EPEVTQTPSHQVTQMGQEVILRCVPISNHLYFYWYRQILGQKVEFLVSFYNNEISEKSEIFDDQFSVERPDGSNFTLKIRSTKLEDSAMYFCASTAVATNEKLFFGSGTQLSVL.